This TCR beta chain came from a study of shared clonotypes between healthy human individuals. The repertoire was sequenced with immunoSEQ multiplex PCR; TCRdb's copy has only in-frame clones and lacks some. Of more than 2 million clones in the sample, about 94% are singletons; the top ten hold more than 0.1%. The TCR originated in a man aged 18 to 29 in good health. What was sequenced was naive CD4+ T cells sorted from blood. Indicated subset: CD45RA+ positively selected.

CDR3 protein: CASSVGLIGGTYNSPLHF. In DNA, the CDR3 is TGTGCCAGCAGCGTAGGTTTAATTGGGGGCACGTATAATTCACCCCTCCACTTT. V usage is TRBV9 and J usage is TRBJ1-6, with D possibly being TRBD1 (6 bases). The V gene lost 0 bases and the J gene lost 4 bases, with 17 bases spanning the gap. The CDR3 loop spans 18 amino acids. CDR1 SGDLS and CDR2 YYNGEE come from the germline V gene.